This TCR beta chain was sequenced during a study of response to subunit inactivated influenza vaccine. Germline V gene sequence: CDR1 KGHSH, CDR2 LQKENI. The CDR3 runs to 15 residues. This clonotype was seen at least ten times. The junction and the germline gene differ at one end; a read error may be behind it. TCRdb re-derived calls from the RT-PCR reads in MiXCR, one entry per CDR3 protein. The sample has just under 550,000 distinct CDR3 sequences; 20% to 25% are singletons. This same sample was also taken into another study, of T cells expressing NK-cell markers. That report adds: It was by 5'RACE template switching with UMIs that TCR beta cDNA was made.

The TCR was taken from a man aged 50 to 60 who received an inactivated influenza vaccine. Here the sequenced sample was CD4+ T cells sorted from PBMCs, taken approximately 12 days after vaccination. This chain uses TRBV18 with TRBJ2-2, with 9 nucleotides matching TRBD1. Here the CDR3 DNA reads TGCGCCAGCAGCCCCAGACAGGGGGACACCGGGGAGCTGTTTTTT. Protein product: CASSPRQGDTGELFF.